This entry lists 5 T cell receptor beta chains sequenced from one sample in a study of tissue T cells after allogeneic stem cell transplantation. Time point in this sample: mouse harvest day 14 after allogeneic transplant. Mouse grafts combined 10^7 T-cell-depleted bone marrow cells with 10^6 splenic CD5+ T cells. Sequenced by immunoSEQ multiplex PCR; TCRdb stores in-frame clones only, minus some. The table shows about 2,100 clones, with about 43% occurring only once. Sequenced input: lymph node tissue. These receptors were obtained from a female BALB/c mouse given C57BL/6 T cells with graft-versus-host disease after an allogeneic hematopoietic cell transplant.

Of note for this clone: The germline and genes are mouse ones. With the read ending 1 residue before the CDR3 end, the germline J gene is used to fill in that end. The chain is built from TRBV17 and TRBJ2-3, with unresolved D. The CDR3 spans 14 residues. The germline CDR1 and CDR2 sequences are MNHDT and YYDKIL. V lost 0 bases to trimming and J lost 3 bases, with 7 bases between them. Partial CDR3 DNA: TGTGCTAGCAGTAGAGATCTACAGGCAGAAACGCTGTAT. It specifies CASSRDLQAETLY. The whole CDR3 reads CASSRDLQAETLYF. Full variable domain (remainder filled in from reference TRBV17 and TRBJ2-3): DTTVKQNPRYKLARVGKPVNLICSQTMNHDTMYWYQKKPNQAPKLLLFYYDKILNREADTFEKFQSSRPNNSFCSLYIGSAGLEYSAMYLCASSRDLQAETLYFGSGTRLTVL.

This clone was counted between two and nine times. Gene names follow the mouse nomenclature. The read stops 1 residue short of the end of the CDR3; the missing end is completed from the germline J gene. The genes are TRBV3 and TRBJ1-1; weak D call: TRBD1 (6 bases). V lost 1 base and J lost 3, with 9 bases in between. This CDR3 is 14 amino acids long. Germline assignment: CDR1 SNHLY and CDR2 FYNGKV (reference sequence). CDR3 residues: CASSLGEGDTEVFF. CDR3 bases read: TGTGCCAGCAGCTTAGGGGAGGGGGACACAGAAGTCTTC.

This clone was counted a few times. Genes here carry mouse names. Coverage ceases 1 residue before the CDR3 finishes, and the germline J gene fills in the end. The chain employs TRBV13-1 and TRBJ2-7; 9 bases map to TRBD1. CDR3 length: 13 residues. V shed 0 bases and J 7 bases; nucleotides not matched to a gene: 2. Germline V gene lookup returns CDR1 NSHNY and CDR2 SYGAGN. CDR3 loop: CASSDDRGREQYF. CDR3 DNA, as far as it was read: TGTGCCAGCAGTGATGACAGGGGGCGAGAACAGTAC.

This clone was detected a few times. The gene names here belong to mouse. The read ends 1 residue shy of where the CDR3 ends; the end is completed using the germline J gene. This chain links TRBV3 with TRBJ2-3; D unresolved. This CDR3 has 12 amino acids. V was shortened by 4 bases and J by 0 bases, with 2 bases between the two germline ends. Looked up from germline, CDR1 is SNHLY and CDR2 is FYNGKV (reference sequence). The CDR3 loop reads CASSSSAETLYF. CDR3 DNA, as far as it was read: TGTGCCAGCAGCTCTAGTGCAGAAACGCTGTAT.

In the case of this clone: The gene names here belong to mouse. Read coverage stops 1 residue before the CDR3 terminus; the germline J gene supplies the remainder. The V and J genes are TRBV26 and TRBJ2-7, with 11 bases aligning to TRBD2. The germline gives CDR1 KGHPV, CDR2 FQNQEV (reference sequence). The ends lost 3 bases at V and 6 bases at J; junction bases unmatched: 4. The CDR3 is made up of 14 amino acids. Here the CDR3 reads CASSLTGGAREQYF. The DNA read from the CDR3 is TGTGCCAGCAGTCTTACTGGGGGGGCGCGTGAACAGTAC.